This entry lists 10 T cell receptor beta chains sequenced from one sample in a study of siplizumab effects on memory and regulatory T cells. Sequenced by immunoSEQ multiplex PCR; TCRdb stores in-frame clones only, minus some. The sample consists of 100,000 or so clones, about 91% of them appearing once. Sequencing input: CD4+ T cells sorted from blood. These receptors were obtained from a human donor in good health. Some clones in this sample may be carry-over from other donors' samples.

This chain joins TRBV7-3 and TRBJ2-5; no firm D call. The CDR3 covers 16 residues. Germline-derived CDR1 and CDR2 are SGHTA and FQGTGA. The ends were cut back, 6 bases at V and 5 bases at J, with 22 bases in the middle. The CDR3 here is CASRGRLDPVSETQYF. The CDR3 coding sequence is TGTGCCAGCAGGGGCCGTTTGGATCCGGTGTCGGAGACCCAGTACTTC.

The rearrangement joins TRBV19 to TRBJ1-5, with D tentatively TRBD1 (6 bases). The ends were cut back, 4 bases at V and 6 bases at J, with 13 bases in the middle. The germline CDR1 and CDR2 sequences are LNHDA and SQIVND (reference sequence). CDR3 length: 14 residues. The CDR3: CASSTRQVGQPQHF. The CDR3 bases are TGTGCCAGTAGTACCAGACAGGTAGGTCAGCCCCAGCATTTT.

The rearrangement joins TRBV11-2 to TRBJ2-2; D is unresolved. Germline CDR1 SGHAT, CDR2 FQNNGV. V was shortened by 5 bases and J by 2 bases, with 9 bases between the two germline ends. The CDR3 is 14 amino acids. The CDR3 nucleotides read TGTGCCAGCAGCACTCCCGTTAACACCGGGGAGCTGTTTTTT. Translating gives CASSTPVNTGELFF. The variable domain in full, with the rest retrieved from reference TRBV11-2 and TRBJ2-2, is EAGVAQSPRYKIIEKRQSVAFWCNPISGHATLYWYQQILGQGPKLLIQFQNNGVVDDSQLPKDRFSAERLKGVDSTLKIQPAKLEDSAVYLCASSTPVNTGELFFGEGSRLTVL.

The CDR3 is CASSPGNRDLYNEQFF. The CDR3 DNA reads TGTGCCAGCAGCCCCGGTAACCGGGACTTATACAATGAGCAGTTCTTC. The J gene is TRBJ2-1, the V gene TRBV13; a weak D match, TRBD2 (6 bases). V was shortened by 5 bases and J by 4 bases, with 18 bases between the two germline ends. This CDR3 comprises 16 residues. Germline V gene data show CDR1 as PRHDT and CDR2 as FYEKMQ (reference sequence). Full variable domain (outside the CDR3, taken from reference TRBV13 and TRBJ2-1): AAGVIQSPRHLIKEKRETATLKCYPIPRHDTVYWYQQGPGQDPQFLISFYEKMQSDKGSIPDRFSAQQFSDYHSELNMSSLELGDSALYFCASSPGNRDLYNEQFFGPGTRLTVL.

Of note for this clone: The same CDR3 can be traced to other DNA sequences in this sample. The V gene is TRBV11-2, the J gene TRBJ2-7; no firm D call. Germline V gene lookup returns CDR1 SGHAT and CDR2 FQNNGV. V lost 1 base to trimming and J lost 4 bases, with 2 bases between them. CDR3 length: 11 residues. Here the CDR3 reads CASSLVYEQYF. As DNA, the CDR3 is TGTGCCAGCAGCTTAGTTTACGAGCAGTACTTC.

The chain has TRBV1 and TRBJ1-1; the table assigns TRBD1, which was not confirmed against the DNA. TRBV1 is tagged as a pseudogene. The CDR3 is 14 residues long. CDR3 sequence reads: CTSNRGQGRTEAFF. The CDR3 region has the DNA TGCACCAGCAATAGAGGACAGGGGCGCACTGAAGCTTTCTTT.

The chain combines TRBV19 with TRBJ2-7, with TRBD2 identical over 8 bases. Germline V gene data show CDR1 as LNHDA and CDR2 as SQIVND (reference sequence). The trim removed 1 base at V and 2 bases at J, leaving 4 bases unmatched. The CDR3 extends over 15 amino acids. The CDR3 reads CASSIGTSGTYEQYF. The CDR3 DNA sequence: TGTGCCAGTAGTATAGGAACTAGCGGTACCTACGAGCAGTACTTC.

This clone was observed a single time. V is TRBV11-2 and J is TRBJ2-3, with 9 bases matching TRBD1. V was clipped by 6 bases and J by 4 bases; unmatched bases: 11. Germline V gene lookup returns CDR1 SGHAT and CDR2 FQNNGV. The CDR3 spans 16 residues. CDR3 DNA: TGTGCCAGCAGTCGAGACGGGACAGGGCGACCAGATACGCAGTATTTT. Translation: CASSRDGTGRPDTQYF.

The chain combines TRBV5-1 with TRBJ2-3; D may be TRBD2 (5 bases). CDR1 and CDR2 (germline): SGHRS, YFSETQ. Trimming pared 0 bases from V and 6 bases from J, leaving 14 bases between. There are 15 residues in the CDR3. Here the CDR3 reads CASSLEGREWDTQYF. In DNA, the CDR3 is TGCGCCAGCAGCTTGGAGGGTAGGGAGTGGGATACGCAGTATTTT.

The chain carries TRBV5-6 and TRBJ2-5; D is ambiguous. V was cut by 4 bases and J by 2 bases, with 12 bases left in between. Germline V gene data show CDR1 as SGHDT and CDR2 as YYEEEE. The CDR3 loop spans 14 amino acids. This chain's CDR3 is CASSLRPLQETQYF. CDR3 bases: TGTGCCAGCAGCCTACGACCCTTACAAGAGACCCAGTACTTC. The whole variable domain, filled in from reference TRBV5-6 and TRBJ2-5, reads DAGVTQSPTHLIKTRGQQVTLRCSPKSGHDTVSWYQQALGQGPQFIFQYYEEEERQRGNFPDRFSGHQFPNYSSELNVNALLLGDSALYLCASSLRPLQETQYFGPGTRLLVL.